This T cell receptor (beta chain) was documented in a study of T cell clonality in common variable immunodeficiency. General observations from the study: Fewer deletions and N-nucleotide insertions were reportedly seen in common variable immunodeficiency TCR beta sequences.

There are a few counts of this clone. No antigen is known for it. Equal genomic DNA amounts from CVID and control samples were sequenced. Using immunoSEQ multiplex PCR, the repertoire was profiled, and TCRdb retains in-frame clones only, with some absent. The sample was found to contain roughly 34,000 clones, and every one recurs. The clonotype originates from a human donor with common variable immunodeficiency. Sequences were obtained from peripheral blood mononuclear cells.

The CDR3 protein is CASSLTGQLNNEQFF. The sequenced CDR3 bases are TGTGCCAGCAGCTTAACGGGACAGTTAAACAATGAG. The rearrangement links TRBV7-6 to TRBJ2-1, with 7 nucleotides matching TRBD1. The CDR3 end falls 3 residues outside the read, so it is completed with the germline J gene. Germline V gene sequence: CDR1 SGHVS, CDR2 FNYEAQ. The CDR3 consists of 15 residues. V trimming: 2 bases; J trimming: 5 bases; junction bases outside the gene matches: 6. Full variable domain (rest looked up from reference TRBV7-6 and TRBJ2-1): GAGVSQSPRYKVTKRGQDVALRCDPISGHVSLYWYRQALGQGPEFLTYFNYEAQQDKSGLPNDRFSAERPEGSISTLTIQRTEQRDSAMYRCASSLTGQLNNEQFFGPGTRLTVL.